This is a list of T cell receptor beta chains from one sample in a study of blood T cells in healthy people across ages. MiXCR, run by TCRdb on the 5' RACE reads, gives a single entry per CDR3 protein. The sample includes about 1.6 million distinct CDR3 sequences, approximately 32% of them seen just once. Sequenced sample: blood. All receptors derive from a woman under 40 in good health. Each CDR3 is given with its conserved first and last residue. A D gene is named only where the DNA matches it firmly. Where a row states a size, it is once, few, many or the class of an expanded clone; other rows omit it.

TRBV19	.	TRBD2	TRBJ2-7	TGTGCCAGTAGTCCCGCGGGAGGAGGGCCCTACGAGCAGTACTTC	CASSPAGGGPYEQYF
TRBV5-1	.	.	TRBJ2-7	TGCGCCAGCAGCTTATCGCCAGATGCAGGGTACGAGCAGTACTTC	CASSLSPDAGYEQYF
TRBV9	.	.	TRBJ2-1	TGTGCCAGCAGCGCGCTATCCAGGGAGCAGTTCTTC	CASSALSREQFF
TRBV11-2	.	TRBD2	TRBJ2-1	TGTGCCAGCAGCCCCCTAGCGGGGGCGTGCAATGAGCAGTTCTTC	CASSPLAGACNEQFF
TRBV18	.	.	TRBJ2-1	TGTGCCAGCTCACCTAAGCAGGGGAATGAGCAGTTCTTC	CASSPKQGNEQFF
TRBV5-1	.	.	TRBJ2-3	TGCGCCAGCAGCTTGGAGGGACCCGAACAAGAGTATTTT	CASSLEGPEQEYF
TRBV12-3/TRBV12-4	.	.	TRBJ1-3	TGTGCCAGCAGTTCTGGAACAGGATTTAAGGGGGACACCATATATTTT	CASSSGTGFKGDTIYF
TRBV20-1	.	.	TRBJ2-7	TGCAGTGCTAGCCCGGAGGGACTCTACGAGCAGTACTTC	CSASPEGLYEQYF
TRBV12-3/TRBV12-4	.	TRBD1	TRBJ1-1	TGTGCCAGCACCAGGACAGGGCGGGGGACTGAAGCTTTCTTT	CASTRTGRGTEAFF
TRBV9	.	.	TRBJ2-1	TGTGCCGGCTCGAGGACGGACAATGAGCAGTTCTTC	CAGSRTDNEQFF
TRBV20-1	few	.	TRBJ2-3	TGCAGTGCTAGAGCGGGGGGCGCAGATACGCAGTATTTT	CSARAGGADTQYF
TRBV5-6	.	.	TRBJ2-7	TGTGCCAGCAGCTTGGTGGCTTCGAGGGGGATCGACGAGCAGTACTTC	CASSLVASRGIDEQYF
TRBV12-3/TRBV12-4	once	.	TRBJ1-3	TGTGCCAGCAGCCGGAGGGGCCAGAGCCCGGGTAACACCATATATTTT	CASSRRGQSPGNTIYF
TRBV2	.	TRBD2	TRBJ2-7	TGTGCCAGCAGTGAACGGCGAGCGGGGGCGTACTTC	CASSERRAGAYF
TRBV13	few	TRBD2	TRBJ2-1	TGTGCCAGCAGCTTAGATGGCGGGAGCTCCTACAATGGGCAGTTCTTC	CASSLDGGSSYNGQFF
TRBV7-3	once	.	TRBJ2-3	TGTGCCAGCAGCACCAGGGGTGCCGGAGATACGCAGTATTTT	CASSTRGAGDTQYF
TRBV5-5	.	.	TRBJ2-1	TGTGCCAGCAGCTGGAACGGGGGGCCGATCGAATCCGAGCAGTTCTTC	CASSWNGGPIESEQFF
TRBV14	.	.	TRBJ1-1	TGTGCCAGCAGCCCTGGGACCTCCGGGAACACTGAAGCTTTCTTT	CASSPGTSGNTEAFF
TRBV7-2	.	.	TRBJ2-4	TGTGCCAGCAGCCTAGGGGCGCTAGCCAAAAACATTCAGTACTTC	CASSLGALAKNIQYF
TRBV7-9	.	.	TRBJ2-5	TGTGCCAGCAGCAACCCCGTGATCATCGAGACCCAGTACTTC	CASSNPVIIETQYF
TRBV4-1	few	.	TRBJ2-5	TGCGCCAGCAGCCAAGATAGCCGCAGGGAGGCGACCCAGTACTTC	CASSQDSRREATQYF
TRBV20-1	few	.	TRBJ1-5	TGCAGTGCTGCCCCCAATATGGGGGCGGGATATAGCAATCAGCCCCAGCATTTT	CSAAPNMGAGYSNQPQHF